This entry concerns a single T cell receptor (beta chain). The antigen remains undetermined. This entry belongs to a study of OX40 agonist ivuxolimab in advanced cancers. General study findings and limits: Compared with CD4+, CD8+ T cells on average had more expanded clones.

Profiling relied on immunoSEQ multiplex PCR, and the TCRdb table lists in-frame clones only, not all of them. The sample carries approximately 87,000 clones, under 95% recorded once. The V and J ends lost 2 bases and 0 bases respectively, with 8 bases between them. The CDR3 is made up of 14 amino acids. CDR1 is SGHNT, CDR2 YENEEA, per germline. V and J are TRBV11-3 and TRBJ2-7, with unresolved D. The source is an adult with an advanced solid tumor such as melanoma, head and neck, liver or kidney cancer. Material: CD4+ or CD8+ T cells sorted from blood, obtained in a trial of the OX40 agonist ivuxolimab. Here the CDR3 reads CASSLTRSSYEQYF. DNA of the CDR3: TGTGCCAGCAGCTTAACCAGGAGCTCCTACGAGCAGTACTTC.